These T cell receptor beta chains were read from a single sample in a study of regulatory T cells in long-lasting Graves disease. TCRdb reprocessed the multiplex PCR reads via MiXCR and lists one record per CDR3 protein. The table includes about 540,000 distinct CDR3 sequences, roughly 13% detected once. These data are also associated with another study on T cells in Graves' hyperthyroidism and ophthalmopathy.

This sample comprised peripheral blood mononuclear cells (PBMCs), obtained at new diagnosis, from a patient treated with antithyroid drugs. The source of these receptors is a man aged 25 to 40 with Graves disease. Each CDR3 is given with its conserved first and last residue. D genes are given only for firm matches. Only part of the rows carry a size: once, few, many, or a class if the clone is expanded.

abundance	v_gene	j_gene	d_gene	CDR3aa	CDR3nt
many	TRBV14	TRBJ2-1	NA	CASSQAGPSYNEQFF	TGTGCCAGCAGCCAAGCGGGGCCCTCCTACAATGAGCAGTTCTTC
many	TRBV2	TRBJ2-1	TRBD1	CANDRDPYNEQFF	TGTGCCAATGACAGGGACCCATACAATGAGCAGTTCTTC
once	TRBV20-1	TRBJ2-7	NA	CSVLHVGWQYF	TGCAGTGTCCTCCACGTGGGTTGGCAGTACTTC
many	TRBV28	TRBJ2-7	NA	CASSFWGQPYEQYF	TGTGCCAGCAGTTTTTGGGGGCAGCCCTACGAGCAGTACTTC
many	TRBV6-1	TRBJ1-5	NA	CASRDDGTSYRPQHF	TGTGCCAGCAGGGATGATGGGACTTCCTATCGGCCCCAGCATTTT
many	TRBV27	TRBJ2-7	NA	CASSRNGQSPYEQYF	TGTGCCAGCAGCCGTAATGGACAGAGTCCCTACGAGCAGTACTTC
many	TRBV12-3/TRBV12-4	TRBJ2-7	NA	CASSPGVGVEGNEQYF	TGTGCCAGCAGTCCGGGTGTGGGGGTTGAGGGTAACGAGCAGTACTTC
few	TRBV6-2/TRBV6-3	TRBJ1-1	NA	CASSYSWADSTEAFF	TGTGCCAGCAGTTACTCGTGGGCAGACTCCACTGAAGCTTTCTTT
many	TRBV7-9	TRBJ2-1	NA	CASSLEGMGEQFF	TGTGCCAGCAGCTTGGAGGGCATGGGTGAGCAGTTCTTC
many	TRBV10-1	TRBJ2-2	NA	CASSLGSPSTGELFF	TGCGCCAGCAGTCTCGGATCCCCTAGCACCGGGGAGCTGTTTTTT
once	TRBV20-1	TRBJ2-1	TRBD2	CSARDLGGSAYNEQVF	TGCAGTGCTAGAGATTTGGGCGGGAGCGCCTACAATGAGCAGGTCTTC
many	TRBV2	TRBJ1-6	TRBD1	CASMPGQGRNSPLHF	TGTGCCAGCATGCCAGGACAGGGAAGGAATTCACCCCTCCACTTT
few	TRBV5-1	TRBJ2-2	NA	CASSPRLGDGELFF	TGCGCCAGCAGTCCCAGACTAGGGGACGGGGAGCTGTTTTTT
NA	TRBV3-1	TRBJ1-1	NA	CASSPRTDEAFF	TGTGCCAGCAGCCCGCGGACAGATGAAGCTTTCTTT
many	TRBV12-3/TRBV12-4	TRBJ2-5	NA	CASSLTHAGETQYF	TGTGCCAGCAGTTTAACCCACGCTGGAGAGACCCAGTACTTC
NA	TRBV6-5	TRBJ2-1	TRBD2	CASSYDGRALGDEQFF	TGTGCCAGCAGTTATGACGGGAGGGCCCTCGGGGATGAGCAGTTCTTC
NA	TRBV20-1	TRBJ1-2	NA	CSVPQGNYGYTF	TGCAGTGTCCCACAGGGCAACTATGGCTACACCTTC
many	TRBV7-3	TRBJ2-1	NA	CARGILGSAYNEQFF	TGTGCCAGGGGGATCCTAGGATCCGCCTACAATGAGCAGTTCTTC
NA	TRBV6-5	TRBJ2-1	NA	CASSSAGINYNEQFF	TGTGCCAGCAGTTCCGCCGGGATAAACTACAATGAGCAGTTCTTC
many	TRBV2	TRBJ2-3	NA	CASSWSGSTDTQYF	TGTGCCAGCAGTTGGAGCGGGAGCACAGATACGCAGTATTTT
few	TRBV27	TRBJ1-2	NA	CASSLWATANYGYTF	TGTGCCAGCAGTTTGTGGGCCACAGCTAACTATGGCTACACCTTC
NA	TRBV14	TRBJ2-6	NA	CASSQDGGPGANVLTF	TGTGCCAGCAGCCAAGATGGGGGACCGGGGGCCAACGTCCTGACTTTC
many	TRBV7-8	TRBJ2-1	NA	CASRNNRVQDEQFF	TGTGCCAGCAGGAACAACAGGGTTCAGGATGAGCAGTTCTTC
NA	TRBV7-9	TRBJ1-1	TRBD1	CASARGVGRAFF	TGTGCCAGCGCCAGGGGGGTTGGGCGAGCTTTCTTT
NA	TRBV9	TRBJ2-7	NA	CASSASGLAYEQYF	TGTGCCAGCAGCGCTTCGGGACTCGCCTACGAGCAGTACTTC
many	TRBV12-3/TRBV12-4	TRBJ2-3	NA	CASKLPATSTDTQYF	TGTGCCAGCAAACTCCCGGCTACCAGCACAGATACGCAGTATTTT
few	TRBV5-4	TRBJ2-1	NA	CASSPDLWSYNEQFF	TGTGCCAGCAGCCCGGACTTGTGGTCCTACAATGAGCAGTTCTTC
few	TRBV5-1	TRBJ1-2	NA	CASSLGVLYGYTF	TGCGCCAGCAGCTTGGGGGTTCTCTATGGCTACACCTTC
few	TRBV20-1	TRBJ2-5	TRBD2	CSAPPGTSGRYETQYF	TGCAGTGCCCCGCCTGGGACTAGCGGGAGATACGAGACCCAGTACTTC
many	TRBV7-2	TRBJ1-1	NA	CASSLRGVNTEAFF	TGCGCCAGCAGCCTCCGGGGGGTGAACACTGAAGCTTTCTTT
NA	TRBV5-1	TRBJ1-5	TRBD1	CASRKGTEEHQPQHF	TGCGCCAGCCGGAAAGGGACAGAAGAGCATCAGCCCCAGCATTTT
many	TRBV3-1	TRBJ1-3	NA	CASVDGLSGNTIYF	TGTGCCAGCGTAGACGGTCTCTCTGGAAACACCATATATTTT
many	TRBV20-1	TRBJ1-5	NA	CSASWGAGQPQHF	TGCAGTGCTAGTTGGGGGGCCGGTCAGCCCCAGCATTTT
few	TRBV19	TRBJ2-4	NA	CASSIKGPRGLAKNIQYF	TGTGCCAGTAGTATAAAAGGCCCTCGGGGATTGGCCAAAAACATTCAGTACTTC
few	TRBV20-1	TRBJ1-5	NA	CSAILDSNQPQHF	TGCAGTGCTATTTTAGATAGCAATCAGCCCCAGCATTTT
NA	TRBV20-1	TRBJ2-7	TRBD2	CSARALTSGIYEQYF	TGCAGTGCTAGAGCCCTGACTAGCGGGATCTACGAGCAGTACTTC
few	TRBV7-2	TRBJ2-6	TRBD2	CASSFTAGGTALGANVLTF	TGTGCCAGCAGCTTCACGGCGGGAGGGACAGCGCTTGGGGCCAACGTCCTGACTTTC
many	TRBV11-2	TRBJ1-1	NA	CASSLFLSNTEAFF	TGTGCCAGCAGCTTATTTCTATCGAACACTGAAGCTTTCTTT
many	TRBV7-3	TRBJ2-7	NA	CASSSSPSSYEQYF	TGTGCCAGCAGCTCTAGTCCCAGCTCCTACGAGCAGTACTTC
many	TRBV13	TRBJ1-4	TRBD1	CASSTTGGTNEKLFF	TGTGCCAGCAGCACAACAGGGGGTACTAATGAAAAACTGTTTTTT
many	TRBV3-1	TRBJ2-5	NA	CASSQVATAKETQYF	TGTGCCAGCAGCCAAGTTGCGACAGCCAAAGAGACCCAGTACTTC
NA	TRBV3-1	TRBJ1-2	NA	CASSQGARNNYGYTF	TGTGCCAGCAGCCAAGGGGCGAGGAATAACTATGGCTACACCTTC
many	TRBV5-1	TRBJ2-1	TRBD2	CASSLVLAGVNEQFF	TGCGCCAGCAGCTTGGTACTAGCGGGAGTGAATGAGCAGTTCTTC
few	TRBV20-1	TRBJ1-4	NA	CSARDFRIRDEKLFF	TGCAGTGCTAGAGATTTCAGGATCAGGGATGAAAAACTGTTTTTT
NA	TRBV27	TRBJ1-6	NA	CASSVLMRGFGNSPLHF	TGTGCCAGCAGCGTACTGATGAGGGGTTTCGGTAATTCACCCCTCCACTTT
many	TRBV20-1	TRBJ2-1	NA	CSARAQPQDEQFF	TGCAGTGCTAGAGCACAGCCCCAGGATGAGCAGTTCTTC
many	TRBV6-2/TRBV6-3	TRBJ2-7	TRBD2	CASSPVREGRHEQYF	TGTGCCAGCAGTCCTGTACGGGAGGGGAGACACGAGCAGTACTTC
NA	TRBV19	TRBJ2-6	TRBD2	CASTPMTSGRSGANVLTF	TGTGCCAGTACCCCCATGACTAGCGGGAGATCTGGGGCCAACGTCCTGACTTTC
NA	TRBV10-3	TRBJ2-2	NA	CASENNTGELFF	TGTGCCTCGGAAAACAACACCGGGGAGCTGTTTTTT
many	TRBV7-8	TRBJ2-3	TRBD2	CASSLFGSGRARTDTQYF	TGTGCCAGCAGCTTATTTGGAAGCGGGAGGGCCCGCACAGATACGCAGTATTTT
many	TRBV7-2	TRBJ2-1	NA	CASSLGQVGHNEQFF	TGTGCCAGCAGCTTAGGACAGGTGGGCCACAATGAGCAGTTCTTC
many	TRBV9	TRBJ1-4	NA	CASSATGTGGEKLFF	TGTGCCAGCAGCGCGACCGGGACCGGTGGGGAAAAACTGTTTTTT
many	TRBV2	TRBJ2-1	TRBD2	CASSRDVTSVNEQFF	TGTGCCAGCAGTCGCGATGTGACTAGCGTCAATGAGCAGTTCTTC
many	TRBV28	TRBJ1-5	TRBD1	CASRPQGSQPQHF	TGTGCCAGCAGACCACAGGGGAGTCAGCCCCAGCATTTT
many	TRBV2	TRBJ2-1	TRBD1	CASSAYRTGHNEQFF	TGTGCCAGCAGCGCTTACAGGACAGGGCACAATGAGCAGTTCTTC